The TCR beta chain described here comes from a study of shared clonotypes between healthy human individuals (dated by TCRdb to the early 2020s). Study-wide context: The cohort included three men and a couple of women between 18 and 49 years of age. Per donor, leukapheresis produced somewhere between about 0.8 and 9.5 billion PBMCs. For each donor, three plates each were used for CD4 naive and CD4 memory, two plates were used for CD8 naive, and one plate was used for CD8 memory. Different laboratories and diverse techniques were used to prepare libraries and sequence TCR repertoires, to increase sequencing depth and limit assay-specific biases. To estimate repertoire size and how much clonotype sharing occurs between individuals, the study deeply sequenced the blood TCR repertoires of five or six healthy adults. Summary of the overall study and its limitations: Estimated clonotype richness was generally larger for naive than for memory subsets. Sampling was restricted to blood, and TCR repertoires in tissues likely differ from the TCR repertoires found in blood. Incomplete sequencing was indicated by rarefaction of sorted-subset datasets, despite the large sequencing depth. Pairwise subsampling indicated that sequencing depth was expected to affect the degree of clonotype sharing among donors. When four donors were compared, the shared fraction of clonotypes was around 4.6% for naive CD4, around 4% for naive CD8, 2% to 2.5% for memory CD4, and 0.35% to 0.4% for memory CD8. The small number of donors limited the genetic and exposure-history diversity represented. Compared with non-shared clonotypes, the clonotypes found in all four sorted-subset donors had higher generation probabilities.

Healthy HIV-negative adults with no recently reported acute infections or vaccinations were included as donors. Every donor was a Caucasian adult living in Nashville, Tennessee, USA. CD4+ T cells were enriched through magnetic negative selection, after which naive cells were positively selected on CD45RA and the remaining negative fraction served as the memory subset. After blood collection by leukapheresis, PBMCs were isolated using Ficoll-Histopaque density gradient centrifugation and then cryopreserved in the vapor phase of liquid nitrogen. Analytical flow cytometry was used to check the purity and quantity of each magnetically sorted T cell population. From each sorted fraction, genomic DNA was isolated and quantified by UV absorbance on a Nanodrop 2000c. The CDR3, cysteine through phenylalanine, is 14 amino acids long. Solely the CDR3 DNA is kept, with 42 bases framed from the first base. The germline V gene yields SGHRS for CDR1 and YFSETQ for CDR2. Trimming takes 4 bases from V and 4 bases from J, and the germline ends sit 15 bases apart.

Turning to this clone: The target of this receptor is not known. Base quality data are lacking; no much larger clone is found one base away.

Using the deep immunoSEQ assay, multiplex PCR amplified TCR CDR3 regions from genomic DNA. Extracted genomic DNA from each cell subset was distributed evenly across all wells of several immunoSEQ 96-well plates, and each plate was treated as a replicate. For sorted subsets, about 200 ng genomic DNA, equal to 30,000 to 35,000 T cell genomes, was loaded into each replicate PCR. The purified libraries were quantified using a Qubit 3.0 fluorometer, sized with a Bioanalyzer 2100, and then quantified again using the KAPA Library Quantification kit. Every immunoSEQ 96-well plate was sequenced on a separate single-read 150-cycle Illumina NextSeq 550 flow cell. Per the original workflow: Because only junctional sequences without quality scores were contained in the immunoSEQ output, filtering matching that applied to full-length reads could not be performed. Sequences were annotated with PyIR, a Python wrapper for IgBLAST v1.9, using IMGT germline references to assign V/J genes and CDR3. Any read was removed if the V/J assignment was weak (E-value above 1e-6), the CDR3 was missing, or the read contained stop codons, out-of-frame junctions, or ambiguous translated residues. V3J clonotypes were defined as sequences sharing an identical inferred V gene, J gene, and CDR3 amino acid sequence. Percentage overlap between repertoires was calculated by dividing the number of shared unique clonotypes by the size of the smaller repertoire. Three approaches were used to assess repertoire richness: RTK rarefaction, the Chao1 estimator, and Recon v2.1 estimates of unobserved clonotypes. OLGA was used to compute generation probabilities for all TCRbeta clonotypes that the gDNA method yielded from several donors. TCRdb stores this immuneACCESS table with in-frame sequences only. Part of the clones is absent; in the studies checked, under half of the shortfall reflects unresolved V genes, and no reason is known for the rest. V, J and clone size reflect that table, while D and trimming were determined from the DNA. The sample contains more than 2,000,000 clones, 80% to 95% of them found a single time. The ten largest make up about 0.37% of the sample.

Sequencing input: naive CD4+ T cells from PBMCs. Read against the paper, the sample's cell subset or site label means: CD45RA+ positively selected. The sequence is built from TRBV5-1 and TRBJ2-7; the D gene is possibly TRBD1, with 5 bases matching. This sequence originates from a man younger than 30 in good health. Some clones in this sample may be carry-over from other donors' samples. The DNA reads TGCGCCAGCAGCCTCCGACAGAACCTATACGAGCAGTACTTC. The encoded protein is CASSLRQNLYEQYF.